The clone carrying this T cell receptor (beta chain) was counted only a few times. Original processing notes: Nucleated cell counts were estimated from reference gene primer amplification. TCRdb keeps only in-frame clones here, not all; method: immunoSEQ multiplex PCR. V, J and clone size were drawn from that table, and D and trimming were deduced from the DNA. This table has about 130,000 clones, about 90% appearing once. Deletions cut 2 bases from V and 7 bases from J, with 8 bases between. The CDR3 length is 13 residues. Germline loops: CDR1 SEHNR, CDR2 FQNEAQ (reference sequence). The sample originates from a study of blood T cell repertoires in COVID-19. Overall study context: The United States, Italy and Spain were the sources of the acute and convalescent COVID-19 samples. PBMCs, B-cell-depleted T cells, or T cells were the source of the cDNA or gDNA that made up the material.

This rearrangement joins TRBV7-9 to TRBJ2-2; D uncertain. The sequence came from a woman between 45 and 65 years old who had recovered from COVID-19. Specimen: peripheral blood. CDR3 sequence reads: CASSLYRVGELFF. Here the CDR3 DNA reads TGTGCCAGCAGCTTATATCGTGTCGGGGAGCTGTTTTTT.